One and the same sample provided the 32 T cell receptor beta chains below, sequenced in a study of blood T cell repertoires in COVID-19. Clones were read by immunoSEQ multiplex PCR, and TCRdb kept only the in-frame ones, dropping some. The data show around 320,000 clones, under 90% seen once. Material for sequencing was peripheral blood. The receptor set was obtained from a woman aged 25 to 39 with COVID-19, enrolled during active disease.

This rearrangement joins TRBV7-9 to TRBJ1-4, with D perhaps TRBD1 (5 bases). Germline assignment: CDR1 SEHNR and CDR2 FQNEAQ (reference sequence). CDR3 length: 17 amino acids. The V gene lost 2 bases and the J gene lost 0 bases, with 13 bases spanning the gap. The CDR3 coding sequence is TGTGCCAGCAGCTTATTCACGGGGGTTACAACTAATGAAAAACTGTTTTTT. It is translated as CASSLFTGVTTNEKLFF.

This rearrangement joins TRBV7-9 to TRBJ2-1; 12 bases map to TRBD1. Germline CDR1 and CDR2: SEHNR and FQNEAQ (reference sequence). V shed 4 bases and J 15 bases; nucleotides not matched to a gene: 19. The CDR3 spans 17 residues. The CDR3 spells CASSSAPGQGAKTVLFF. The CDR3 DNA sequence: TGTGCCAGCAGCTCCGCGCCGGGACAGGGGGCGAAAACCGTGCTGTTCTTC.

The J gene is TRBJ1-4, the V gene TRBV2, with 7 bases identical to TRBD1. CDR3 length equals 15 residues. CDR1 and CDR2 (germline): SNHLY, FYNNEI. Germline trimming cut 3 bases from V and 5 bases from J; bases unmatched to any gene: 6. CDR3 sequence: CASSDWGQPNEKLFF. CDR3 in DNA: TGTGCCAGCAGTGATTGGGGACAGCCAAATGAAAAACTGTTTTTT.

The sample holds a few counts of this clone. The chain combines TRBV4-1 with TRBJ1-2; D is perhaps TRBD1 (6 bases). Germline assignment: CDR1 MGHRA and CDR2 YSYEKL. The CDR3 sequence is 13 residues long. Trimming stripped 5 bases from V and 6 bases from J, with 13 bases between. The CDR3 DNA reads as TGCGCCAGCAGCTCGACAGGAGGACATGGCTACACCTTC. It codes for CASSSTGGHGYTF.

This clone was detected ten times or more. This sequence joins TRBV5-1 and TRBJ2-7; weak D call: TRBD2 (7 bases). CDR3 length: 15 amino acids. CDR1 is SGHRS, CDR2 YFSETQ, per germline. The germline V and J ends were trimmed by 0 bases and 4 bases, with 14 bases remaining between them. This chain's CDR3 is CASSLVYGGPYEQYF. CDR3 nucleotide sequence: TGCGCCAGCAGCTTGGTGTACGGGGGGCCGTACGAGCAGTACTTC.

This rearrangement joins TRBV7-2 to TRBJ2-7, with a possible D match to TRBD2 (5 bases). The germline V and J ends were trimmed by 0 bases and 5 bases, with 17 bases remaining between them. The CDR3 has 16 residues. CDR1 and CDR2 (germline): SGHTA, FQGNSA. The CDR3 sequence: CASSLALSMRRNEQYF. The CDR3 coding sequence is TGTGCCAGCAGCTTAGCGCTATCAATGCGGAGGAACGAGCAGTACTTC. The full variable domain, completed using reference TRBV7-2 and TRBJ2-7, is GAGVSQSPSNKVTEKGKDVELRCDPISGHTALYWYRQSLGQGLEFLIYFQGNSAPDKSGLPSDRFSAERTGGSVSTLTIQRTQQEDSAVYLCASSLALSMRRNEQYFGPGTRLTVT.

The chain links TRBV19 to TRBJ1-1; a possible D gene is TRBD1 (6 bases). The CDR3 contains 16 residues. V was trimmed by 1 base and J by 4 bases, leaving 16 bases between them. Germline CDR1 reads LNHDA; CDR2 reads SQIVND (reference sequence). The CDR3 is CASSIVGKGDATEAFF. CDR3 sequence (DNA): TGTGCCAGTAGTATAGTTGGGAAGGGGGATGCCACTGAAGCTTTCTTT.

The CDR3 sequence is CASSELDSSNQPQHF. DNA of the CDR3: TGTGCCAGCAGTGAATTGGACAGTAGCAATCAGCCCCAGCATTTT. The chain combines TRBV6-1 with TRBJ1-5, with a tentative D call TRBD1 (6 bases). The CDR3 loop spans 15 amino acids. The V end was cut by 2 bases, the J end by 0 bases, with 8 bases between. CDR1 MNHNS and CDR2 SASEGT come from the germline V gene.

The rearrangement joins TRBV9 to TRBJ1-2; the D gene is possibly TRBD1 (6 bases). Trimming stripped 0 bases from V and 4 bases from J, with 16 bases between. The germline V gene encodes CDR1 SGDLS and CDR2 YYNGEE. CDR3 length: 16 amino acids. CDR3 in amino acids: CASSVAAAGDGYGYTF. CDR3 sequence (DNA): TGTGCCAGCAGCGTAGCTGCGGCAGGGGATGGCTATGGCTACACCTTC.

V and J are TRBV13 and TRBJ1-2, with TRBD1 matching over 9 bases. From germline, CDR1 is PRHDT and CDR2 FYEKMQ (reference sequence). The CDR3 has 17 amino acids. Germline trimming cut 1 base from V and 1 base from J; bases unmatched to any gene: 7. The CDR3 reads CASSLDGQGRLNYGYTF. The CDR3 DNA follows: TGTGCCAGCAGCTTAGATGGACAGGGGCGTCTTAACTATGGCTACACCTTC.

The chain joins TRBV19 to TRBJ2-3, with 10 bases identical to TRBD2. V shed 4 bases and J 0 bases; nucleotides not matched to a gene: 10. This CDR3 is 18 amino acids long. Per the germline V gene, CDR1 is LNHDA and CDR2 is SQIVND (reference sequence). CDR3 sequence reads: CASSTGTSAAPSTDTQYF. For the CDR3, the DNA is TGTGCCAGTAGTACCGGGACTAGCGCTGCACCTAGCACAGATACGCAGTATTTT.

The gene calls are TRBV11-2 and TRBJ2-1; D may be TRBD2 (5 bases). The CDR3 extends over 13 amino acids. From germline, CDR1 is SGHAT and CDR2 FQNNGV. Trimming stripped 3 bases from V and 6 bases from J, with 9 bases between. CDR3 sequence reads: CASSFTGGNEQFF. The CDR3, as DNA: TGTGCCAGCAGCTTCACTGGAGGCAATGAGCAGTTCTTC.

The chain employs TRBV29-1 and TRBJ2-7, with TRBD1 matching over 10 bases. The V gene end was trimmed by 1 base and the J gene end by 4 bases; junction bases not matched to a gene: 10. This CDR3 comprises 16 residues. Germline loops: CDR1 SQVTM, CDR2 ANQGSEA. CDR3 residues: CSVEVGGTGDRYEQYF. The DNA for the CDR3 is TGCAGCGTTGAAGTGGGCGGGACAGGGGACCGTTACGAGCAGTACTTC.

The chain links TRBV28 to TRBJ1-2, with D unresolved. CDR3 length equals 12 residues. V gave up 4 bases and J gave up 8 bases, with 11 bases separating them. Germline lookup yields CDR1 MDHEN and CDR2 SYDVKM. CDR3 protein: CASSWEGRGYTF. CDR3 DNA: TGTGCCAGCAGTTGGGAGGGCAGAGGCTACACCTTC.

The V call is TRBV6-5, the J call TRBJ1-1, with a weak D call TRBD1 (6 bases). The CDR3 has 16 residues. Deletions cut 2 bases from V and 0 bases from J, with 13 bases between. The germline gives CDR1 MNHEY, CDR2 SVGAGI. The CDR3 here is CASSYGGGLVNTEAFF. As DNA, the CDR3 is TGTGCCAGCAGTTACGGGGGGGGGCTTGTGAACACTGAAGCTTTCTTT.

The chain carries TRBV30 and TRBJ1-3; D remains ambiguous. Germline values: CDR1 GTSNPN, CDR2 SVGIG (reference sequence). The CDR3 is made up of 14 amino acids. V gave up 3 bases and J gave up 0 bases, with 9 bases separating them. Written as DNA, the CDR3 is TGTGCCTGGAGCACGAGTTCCTCTGGAAACACCATATATTTT. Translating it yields CAWSTSSSGNTIYF.

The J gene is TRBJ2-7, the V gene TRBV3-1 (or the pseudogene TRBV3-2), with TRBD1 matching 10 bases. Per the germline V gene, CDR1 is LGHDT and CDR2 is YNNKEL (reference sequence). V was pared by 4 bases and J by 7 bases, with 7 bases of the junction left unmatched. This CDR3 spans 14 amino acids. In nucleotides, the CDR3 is TGTGCCAGCAGCCCCCGACAGGGGGCGGGAGAGCAGTACTTC. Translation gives CASSPRQGAGEQYF.

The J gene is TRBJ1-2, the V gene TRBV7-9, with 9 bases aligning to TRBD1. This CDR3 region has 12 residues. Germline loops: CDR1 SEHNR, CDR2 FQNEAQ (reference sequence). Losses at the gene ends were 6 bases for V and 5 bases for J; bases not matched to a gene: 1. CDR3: CASRGQGYGYTF. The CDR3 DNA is TGTGCCAGCAGGGGACAGGGATATGGCTACACCTTC.

The CDR3 nucleotides are TGTGCCAGCTCGCCAGGGAGGTTCGGCGTCACTGAAGCTTTCTTT. It encodes CASSPGRFGVTEAFF. The rearrangement links TRBV18 to TRBJ1-1; weak D call: TRBD1 (5 bases). CDR3 length equals 15 residues. Trimming pared 6 bases from V and 4 bases from J, leaving 18 bases between. CDR1 and CDR2 (germline): KGHSH, LQKENI.

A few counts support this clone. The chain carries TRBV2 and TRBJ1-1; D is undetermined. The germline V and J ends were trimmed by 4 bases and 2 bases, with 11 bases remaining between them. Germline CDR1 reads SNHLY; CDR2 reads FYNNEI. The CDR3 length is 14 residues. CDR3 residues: CASSANPGNTEAFF. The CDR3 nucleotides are TGTGCCAGCAGTGCTAATCCGGGAAACACTGAAGCTTTCTTT.

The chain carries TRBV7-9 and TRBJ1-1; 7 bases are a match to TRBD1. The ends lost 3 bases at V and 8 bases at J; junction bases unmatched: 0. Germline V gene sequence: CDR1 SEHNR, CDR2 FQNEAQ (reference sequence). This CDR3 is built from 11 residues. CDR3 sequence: CASSLTGEAFF. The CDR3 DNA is TGTGCCAGCAGCTTGACAGGGGAAGCTTTCTTT.

CDR3 sequence: CASRRLVEMDTQYF. The CDR3 DNA reads as TGTGCCAGCAGACGACTAGTTGAGATGGATACGCAGTATTTT. This rearrangement joins TRBV27 to TRBJ2-3; the D gene is possibly TRBD2 (6 bases). V dropped 6 bases and J dropped 6 bases, with 16 bases sitting between them. CDR1 is MNHEY and CDR2 is SMNVEV in the germline V gene (reference sequence). The CDR3 length is 14 residues.

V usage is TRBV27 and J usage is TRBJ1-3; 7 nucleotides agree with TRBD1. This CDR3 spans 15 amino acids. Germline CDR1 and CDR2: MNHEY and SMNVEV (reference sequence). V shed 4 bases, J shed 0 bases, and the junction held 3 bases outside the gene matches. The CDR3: CASSSRTGSGNTIYF. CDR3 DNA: TGTGCCAGCAGTTCTAGGACAGGCTCTGGAAACACCATATATTTT.

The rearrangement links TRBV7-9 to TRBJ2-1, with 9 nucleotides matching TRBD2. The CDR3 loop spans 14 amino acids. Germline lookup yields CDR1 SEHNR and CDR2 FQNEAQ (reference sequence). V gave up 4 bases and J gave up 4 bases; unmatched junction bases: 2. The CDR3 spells CASSSTSGYNEQFF. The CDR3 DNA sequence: TGTGCCAGCAGCTCGACTAGCGGATACAATGAGCAGTTCTTC.

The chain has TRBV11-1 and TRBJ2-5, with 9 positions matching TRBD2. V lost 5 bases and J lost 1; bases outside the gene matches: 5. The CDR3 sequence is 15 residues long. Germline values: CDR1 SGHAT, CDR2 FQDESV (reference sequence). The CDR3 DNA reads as TGTGCCAGCAGCCCGGATAGCGGGGGCCAAGAGACCCAGTACTTC. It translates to CASSPDSGGQETQYF.

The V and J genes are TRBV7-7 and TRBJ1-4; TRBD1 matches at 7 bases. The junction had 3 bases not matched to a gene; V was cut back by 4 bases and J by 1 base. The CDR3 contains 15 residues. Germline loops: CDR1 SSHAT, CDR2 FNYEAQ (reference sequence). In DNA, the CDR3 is TGTGCCAGCAGCTCCAACAGGGGAACTAATGAAAAACTGTTTTTT. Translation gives CASSSNRGTNEKLFF. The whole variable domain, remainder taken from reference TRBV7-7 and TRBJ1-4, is GAGVSQSPRYKVTKRGQDVTLRCDPISSHATLYWYQQALGQGPEFLTYFNYEAQPDKSGLPSDRFSAERPEGSISTLTIQRTEQRDSAMYRCASSSNRGTNEKLFFGSGTQLSVL.

The CDR3 here is CASTRRPDNEQFF. The CDR3 DNA is TGTGCCAGTACGCGGCGTCCGGACAATGAGCAGTTCTTC. This chain links TRBV19 with TRBJ2-1, with D unclear. The CDR3 runs to 13 residues. Trimming removed 7 bases from V and 5 bases from J, with 12 bases in between. Germline CDR1 reads LNHDA; CDR2 reads SQIVND (reference sequence).

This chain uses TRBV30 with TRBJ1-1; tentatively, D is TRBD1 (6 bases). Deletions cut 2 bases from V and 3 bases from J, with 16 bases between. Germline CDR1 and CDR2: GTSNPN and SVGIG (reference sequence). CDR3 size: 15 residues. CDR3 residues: CAWSTGRGYYTEAFF. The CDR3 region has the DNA TGTGCCTGGAGTACCGGCAGGGGTTATTACACTGAAGCTTTCTTT.

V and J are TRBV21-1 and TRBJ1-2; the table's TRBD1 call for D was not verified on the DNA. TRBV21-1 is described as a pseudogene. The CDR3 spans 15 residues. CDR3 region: CASSKGYRADYGYTF. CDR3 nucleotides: TGTGCCAGCAGCAAAGGTTACAGGGCGGACTATGGCTACACCTTC.

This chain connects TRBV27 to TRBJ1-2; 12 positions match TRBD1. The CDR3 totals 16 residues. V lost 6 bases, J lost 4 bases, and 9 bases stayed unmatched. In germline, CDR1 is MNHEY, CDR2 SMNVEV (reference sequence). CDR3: CASSKSPGQGAYGYTF. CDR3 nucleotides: TGTGCCAGCAGCAAATCCCCGGGACAGGGGGCCTATGGCTACACCTTC.

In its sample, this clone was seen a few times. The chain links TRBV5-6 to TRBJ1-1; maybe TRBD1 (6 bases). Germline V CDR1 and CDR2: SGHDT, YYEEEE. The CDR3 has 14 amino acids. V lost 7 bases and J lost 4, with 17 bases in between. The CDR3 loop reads CASGVQGFSTEAFF. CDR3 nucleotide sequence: TGTGCCAGCGGAGTACAGGGTTTTAGCACTGAAGCTTTCTTT.

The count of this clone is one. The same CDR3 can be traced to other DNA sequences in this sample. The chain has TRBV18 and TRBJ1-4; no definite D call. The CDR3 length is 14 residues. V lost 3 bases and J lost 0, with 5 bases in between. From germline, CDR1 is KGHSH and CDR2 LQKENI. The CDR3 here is CASSPGATNEKLFF. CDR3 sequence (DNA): TGTGCCAGCTCACCGGGCGCAACTAATGAAAAACTGTTTTTT.